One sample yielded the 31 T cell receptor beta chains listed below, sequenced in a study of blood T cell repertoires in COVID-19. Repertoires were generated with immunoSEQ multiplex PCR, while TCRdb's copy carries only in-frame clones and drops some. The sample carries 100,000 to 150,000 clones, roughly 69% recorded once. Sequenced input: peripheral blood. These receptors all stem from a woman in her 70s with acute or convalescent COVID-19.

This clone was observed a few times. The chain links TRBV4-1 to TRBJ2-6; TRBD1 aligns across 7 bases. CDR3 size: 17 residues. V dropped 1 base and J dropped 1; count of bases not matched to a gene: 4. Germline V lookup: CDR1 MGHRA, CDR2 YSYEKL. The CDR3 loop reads CASSQGPTGSGANVLTF. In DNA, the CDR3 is TGCGCCAGCAGCCAAGGCCCGACAGGGTCTGGGGCCAACGTCCTGACTTTC.

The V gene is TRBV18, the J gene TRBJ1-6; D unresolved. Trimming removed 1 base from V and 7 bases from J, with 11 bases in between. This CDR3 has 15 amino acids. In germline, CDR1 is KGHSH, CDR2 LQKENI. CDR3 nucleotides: TGTGCCAGCTCACCACTCGACGGGGAAAATTCACCCCTCCACTTT. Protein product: CASSPLDGENSPLHF.

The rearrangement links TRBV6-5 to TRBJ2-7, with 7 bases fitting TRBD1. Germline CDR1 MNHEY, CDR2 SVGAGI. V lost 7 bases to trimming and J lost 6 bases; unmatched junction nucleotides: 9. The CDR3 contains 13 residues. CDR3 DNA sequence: TGTGCCAGCAATGTGGCAGGGGGTCGCGAGCAGTACTTC. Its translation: CASNVAGGREQYF.

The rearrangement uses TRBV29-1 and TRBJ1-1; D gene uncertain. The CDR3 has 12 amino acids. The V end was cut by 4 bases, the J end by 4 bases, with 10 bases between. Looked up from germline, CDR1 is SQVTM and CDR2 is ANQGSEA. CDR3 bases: TGCAGCGTTGGCGAGGTGGGCACTGAAGCTTTCTTT. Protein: CSVGEVGTEAFF.

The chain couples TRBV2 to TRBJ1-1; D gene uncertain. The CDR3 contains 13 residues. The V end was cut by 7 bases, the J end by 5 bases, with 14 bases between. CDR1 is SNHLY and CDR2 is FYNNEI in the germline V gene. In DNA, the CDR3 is TGTGCCAGCAAAACCACGTCGAGGACTGAAGCTTTCTTT. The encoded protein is CASKTTSRTEAFF.

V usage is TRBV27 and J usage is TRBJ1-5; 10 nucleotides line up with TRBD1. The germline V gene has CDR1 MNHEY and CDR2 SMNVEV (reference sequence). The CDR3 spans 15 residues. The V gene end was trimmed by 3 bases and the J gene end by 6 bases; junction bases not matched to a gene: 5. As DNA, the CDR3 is TGTGCCAGCAGTTTGTTTGGGGACAGGGGTCAGCCCCAGCATTTT. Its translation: CASSLFGDRGQPQHF.

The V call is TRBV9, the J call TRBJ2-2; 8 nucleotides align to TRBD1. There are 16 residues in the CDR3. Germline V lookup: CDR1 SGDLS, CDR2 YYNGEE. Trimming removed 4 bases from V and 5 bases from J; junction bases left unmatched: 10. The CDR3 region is CASSPQSGQVTGELFF. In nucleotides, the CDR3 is TGTGCCAGCAGCCCCCAATCGGGACAGGTGACCGGGGAGCTGTTTTTT.

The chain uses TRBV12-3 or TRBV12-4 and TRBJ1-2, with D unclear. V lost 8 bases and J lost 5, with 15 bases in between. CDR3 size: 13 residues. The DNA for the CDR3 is TGTGCCAGCCTGTCAACGAACGAGTATGGCTACACCTTC. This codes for CASLSTNEYGYTF.

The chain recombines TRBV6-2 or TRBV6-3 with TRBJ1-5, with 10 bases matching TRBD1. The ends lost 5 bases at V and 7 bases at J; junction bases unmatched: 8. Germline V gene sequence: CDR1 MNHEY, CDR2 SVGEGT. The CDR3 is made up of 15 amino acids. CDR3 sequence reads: CASSTLDRGTQPQHF. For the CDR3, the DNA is TGTGCCAGCAGTACACTGGACAGGGGGACGCAGCCCCAGCATTTT.

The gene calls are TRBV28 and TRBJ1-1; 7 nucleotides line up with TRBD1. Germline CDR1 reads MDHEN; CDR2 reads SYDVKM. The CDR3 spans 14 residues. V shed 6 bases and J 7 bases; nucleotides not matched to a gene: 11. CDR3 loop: CASRTINRDSEAFF. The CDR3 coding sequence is TGTGCCAGCAGAACCATTAACCGGGACAGTGAAGCTTTCTTT.

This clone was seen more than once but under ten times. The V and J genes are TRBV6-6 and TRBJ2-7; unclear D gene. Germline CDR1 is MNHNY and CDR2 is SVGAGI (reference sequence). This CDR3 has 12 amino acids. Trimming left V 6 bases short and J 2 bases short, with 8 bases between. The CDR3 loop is CASSSETYEQYF. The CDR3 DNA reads TGTGCCAGCAGCAGCGAGACCTACGAGCAGTACTTC.

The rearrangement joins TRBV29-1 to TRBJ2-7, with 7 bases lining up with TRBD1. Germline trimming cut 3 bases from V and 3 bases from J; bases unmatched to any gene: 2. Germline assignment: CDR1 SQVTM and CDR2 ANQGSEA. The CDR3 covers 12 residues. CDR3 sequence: CSVETGNYEQYF. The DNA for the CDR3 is TGCAGCGTTGAGACAGGGAACTACGAGCAGTACTTC.

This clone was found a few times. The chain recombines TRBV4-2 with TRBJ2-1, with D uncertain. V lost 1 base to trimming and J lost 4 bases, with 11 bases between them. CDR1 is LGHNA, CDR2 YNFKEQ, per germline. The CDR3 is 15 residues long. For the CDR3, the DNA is TGTGCCAGCAGCCAAGGGCTGGGCGCATACAATGAGCAGTTCTTC. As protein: CASSQGLGAYNEQFF.

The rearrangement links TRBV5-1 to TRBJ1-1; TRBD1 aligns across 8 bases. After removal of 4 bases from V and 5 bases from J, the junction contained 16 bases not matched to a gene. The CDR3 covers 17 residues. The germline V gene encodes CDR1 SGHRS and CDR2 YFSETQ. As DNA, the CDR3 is TGCGCCAGCAGCGAGAGGTGGGCAGGGGGCGCTCCGACTGAAGCTTTCTTT. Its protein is CASSERWAGGAPTEAFF.

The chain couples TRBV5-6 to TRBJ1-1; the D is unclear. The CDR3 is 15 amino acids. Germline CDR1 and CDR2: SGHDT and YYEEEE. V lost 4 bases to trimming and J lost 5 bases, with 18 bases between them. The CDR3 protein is CASSSPTSLVTEAFF. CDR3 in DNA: TGTGCCAGCAGCAGCCCAACTTCCTTGGTTACTGAAGCTTTCTTT.

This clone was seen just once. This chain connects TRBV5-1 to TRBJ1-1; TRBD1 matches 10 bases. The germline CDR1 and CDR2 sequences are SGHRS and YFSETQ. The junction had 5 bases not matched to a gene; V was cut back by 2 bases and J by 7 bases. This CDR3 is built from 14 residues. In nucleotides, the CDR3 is TGCGCCAGCAGCTTAGACAGGGGGCGAGGTGAAGCTTTCTTT. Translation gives CASSLDRGRGEAFF.

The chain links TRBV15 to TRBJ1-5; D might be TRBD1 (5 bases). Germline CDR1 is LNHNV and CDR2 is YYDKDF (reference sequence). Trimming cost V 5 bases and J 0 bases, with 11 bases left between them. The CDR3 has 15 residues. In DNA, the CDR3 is TGTGCCACCAGCGACTCGGGGGTTAGCAATCAGCCCCAGCATTTT. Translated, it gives CATSDSGVSNQPQHF. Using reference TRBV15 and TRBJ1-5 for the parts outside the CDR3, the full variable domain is DAMVIQNPRYQVTQFGKPVTLSCSQTLNHNVMYWYQQKSSQAPKLLFHYYDKDFNNEADTPDNFQSRRPNTSFCFLDIRSPGLGDTAMYLCATSDSGVSNQPQHFGDGTRLSIL.

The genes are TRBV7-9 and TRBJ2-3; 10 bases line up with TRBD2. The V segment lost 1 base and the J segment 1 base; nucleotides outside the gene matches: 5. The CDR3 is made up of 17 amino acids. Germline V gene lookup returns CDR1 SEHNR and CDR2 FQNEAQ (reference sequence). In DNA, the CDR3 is TGTGCCAGCAGCTTAGGACTGCTAGCGGGGGGCACAGATACGCAGTATTTT. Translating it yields CASSLGLLAGGTDTQYF.

The CDR3 nucleotides read TGTGCCAGCAGCCTATATACAGGGGGAGGAGAGCAGTACTTC. It specifies CASSLYTGGGEQYF. V gene TRBV21-1 combines with J gene TRBJ2-7; TRBD1, the table's D call, was not compared with the DNA. TRBV21-1 is reported as a pseudogene. This CDR3 is 14 amino acids long.

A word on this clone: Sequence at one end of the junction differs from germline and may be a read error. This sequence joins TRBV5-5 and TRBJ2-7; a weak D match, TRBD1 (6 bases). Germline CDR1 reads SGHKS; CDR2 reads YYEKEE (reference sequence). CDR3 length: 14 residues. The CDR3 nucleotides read TGTGCCAGCAGCTCCGGGACACAACTACGAGCCGGGTTCTTC. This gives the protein CASSSGTQLRAGFF.

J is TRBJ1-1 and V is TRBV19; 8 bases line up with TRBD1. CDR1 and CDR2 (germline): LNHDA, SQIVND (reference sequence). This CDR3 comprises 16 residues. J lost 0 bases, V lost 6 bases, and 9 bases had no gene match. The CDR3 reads CASRQGEGFVNTEAFF. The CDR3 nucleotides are TGTGCCAGTAGACAGGGGGAGGGTTTCGTGAACACTGAAGCTTTCTTT. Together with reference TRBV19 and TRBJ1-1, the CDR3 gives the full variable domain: DGGITQSPKYLFRKEGQNVTLSCEQNLNHDAMYWYRQDPGQGLRLIYYSQIVNDFQKGDIAEGYSVSREKKESFPLTVTSAQKNPTAFYLCASRQGEGFVNTEAFFGQGTRLTVV.

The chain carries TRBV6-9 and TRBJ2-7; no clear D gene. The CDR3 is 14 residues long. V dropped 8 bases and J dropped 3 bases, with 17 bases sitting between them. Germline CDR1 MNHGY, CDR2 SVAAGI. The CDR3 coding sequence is TGTGCCAGCCCCCCACCCTCCGAGGACTACGAGCAGTACTTC. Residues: CASPPPSEDYEQYF.

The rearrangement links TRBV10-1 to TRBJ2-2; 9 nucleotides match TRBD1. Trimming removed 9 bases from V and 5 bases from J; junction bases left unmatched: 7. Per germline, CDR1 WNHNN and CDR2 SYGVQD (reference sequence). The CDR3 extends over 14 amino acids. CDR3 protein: CARTTGGGTGELFF. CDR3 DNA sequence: TGCGCCAGGACCACAGGGGGCGGTACCGGGGAGCTGTTTTTT.

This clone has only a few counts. The CDR3, as DNA: TGTGCCAGCAGCCCCACAGGGAGCTCCTACAATGAGCAGTTCTTC. Translated: CASSPTGSSYNEQFF. The V call is TRBV5-5, the J call TRBJ2-1; TRBD1 might be the D (6 bases). V was pared by 4 bases and J by 0 bases, with 11 bases between. Germline loops: CDR1 SGHKS, CDR2 YYEKEE (reference sequence). This CDR3 spans 15 amino acids.

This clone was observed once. The CDR3 nucleotides read TGCAGCGTTAGGGGACAGGGTGTGAATGAGCAGTTCTTC. Translating gives CSVRGQGVNEQFF. The J gene is TRBJ2-1, the V gene TRBV29-1, with TRBD1 matching over 9 bases. This CDR3 has 13 residues. J gave up 7 bases and V 5 bases, and 6 bases lay outside the gene matches. CDR1 is SQVTM, CDR2 ANQGSEA, per germline.

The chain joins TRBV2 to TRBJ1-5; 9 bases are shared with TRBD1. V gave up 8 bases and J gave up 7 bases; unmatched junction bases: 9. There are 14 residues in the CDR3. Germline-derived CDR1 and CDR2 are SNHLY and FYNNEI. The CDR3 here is CASQTQGALQPQHF. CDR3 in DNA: TGTGCCAGCCAGACACAGGGGGCCCTGCAGCCCCAGCATTTT.

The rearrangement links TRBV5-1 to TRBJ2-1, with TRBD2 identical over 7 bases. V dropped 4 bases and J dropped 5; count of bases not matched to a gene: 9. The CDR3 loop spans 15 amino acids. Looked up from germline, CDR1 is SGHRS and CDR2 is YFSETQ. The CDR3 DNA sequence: TGCGCCAGCAGCGATGGCGGGAGCAGCAACAATGAGCAGTTCTTC. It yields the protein CASSDGGSSNNEQFF. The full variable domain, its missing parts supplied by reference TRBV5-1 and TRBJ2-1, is KAGVTQTPRYLIKTRGQQVTLSCSPISGHRSVSWYQQTPGQGLQFLFEYFSETQRNKGNFPGRFSGRQFSNSRSEMNVSTLELGDSALYLCASSDGGSSNNEQFFGPGTRLTVL.

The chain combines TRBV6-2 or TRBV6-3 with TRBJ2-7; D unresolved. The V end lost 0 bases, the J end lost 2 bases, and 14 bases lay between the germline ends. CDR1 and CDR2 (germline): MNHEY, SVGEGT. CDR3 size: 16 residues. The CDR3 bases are TGTGCCAGCAGTTACTCTGGCACCTCGGGTGCCTACGAGCAGTACTTC. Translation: CASSYSGTSGAYEQYF.

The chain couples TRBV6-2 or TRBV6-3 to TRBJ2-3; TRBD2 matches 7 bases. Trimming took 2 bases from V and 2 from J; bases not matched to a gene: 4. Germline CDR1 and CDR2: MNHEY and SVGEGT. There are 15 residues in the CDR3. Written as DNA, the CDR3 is TGTGCCAGCAGTTACGGGGGGGGGAACACAGATACGCAGTATTTT. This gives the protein CASSYGGGNTDTQYF.

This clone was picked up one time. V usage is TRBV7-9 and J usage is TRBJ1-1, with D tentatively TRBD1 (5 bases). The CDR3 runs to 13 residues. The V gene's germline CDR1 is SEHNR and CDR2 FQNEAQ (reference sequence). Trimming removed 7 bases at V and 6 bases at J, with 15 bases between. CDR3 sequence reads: CASTRQLLAEAFF. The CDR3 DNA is TGTGCCAGCACCAGACAGCTGTTAGCTGAAGCTTTCTTT.

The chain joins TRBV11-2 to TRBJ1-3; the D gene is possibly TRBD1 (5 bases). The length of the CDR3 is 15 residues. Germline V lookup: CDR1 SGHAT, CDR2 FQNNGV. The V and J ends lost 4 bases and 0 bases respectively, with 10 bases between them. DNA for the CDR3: TGTGCCAGCAGCTCCCAGGGTGGCTCTGGAAACACCATATATTTT. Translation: CASSSQGGSGNTIYF.